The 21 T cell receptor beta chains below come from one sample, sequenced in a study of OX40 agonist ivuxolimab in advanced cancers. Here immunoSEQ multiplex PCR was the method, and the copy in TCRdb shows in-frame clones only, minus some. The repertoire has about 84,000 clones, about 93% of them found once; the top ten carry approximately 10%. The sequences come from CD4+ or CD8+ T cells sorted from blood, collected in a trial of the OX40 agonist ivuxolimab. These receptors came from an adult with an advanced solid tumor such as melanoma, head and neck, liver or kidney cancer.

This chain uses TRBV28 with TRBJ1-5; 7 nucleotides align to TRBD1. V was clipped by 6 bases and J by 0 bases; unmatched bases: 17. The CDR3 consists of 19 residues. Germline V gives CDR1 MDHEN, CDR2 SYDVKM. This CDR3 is CASRQDRRVWRSSNQPQHF. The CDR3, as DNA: TGTGCCAGCAGACAGGACAGGCGGGTATGGAGAAGTAGCAATCAGCCCCAGCATTTT.

The CDR3 region is CASSPRQENTEAFF. CDR3 DNA sequence: TGTGCCAGCAGCCCACGACAGGAGAACACTGAAGCTTTCTTT. The chain links TRBV11-3 to TRBJ1-1; maybe TRBD1 (6 bases). There are 14 residues in the CDR3. The ends were cut back, 5 bases at V and 1 base at J, with 11 bases in the middle. Germline assignment: CDR1 SGHNT and CDR2 YENEEA.

The CDR3 nucleotides read TGTGCCAGCAGCGCCCAGGTGGCAGGGGGGGCCACTGAAGCTTTCTTT. Amino acid sequence: CASSAQVAGGATEAFF. This chain links TRBV7-9 with TRBJ1-1; TRBD1 matches at 7 bases. The CDR3 has 16 amino acids. V shed 5 bases and J 4 bases; nucleotides not matched to a gene: 13. CDR1 is SEHNR and CDR2 is FQNEAQ in the germline V gene (reference sequence).

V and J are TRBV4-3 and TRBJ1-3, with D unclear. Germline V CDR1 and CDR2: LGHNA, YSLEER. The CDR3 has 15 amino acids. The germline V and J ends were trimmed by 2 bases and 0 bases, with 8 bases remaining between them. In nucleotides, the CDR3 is TGCGCCAGCAGCCAAAGTCTGATCTCTGGAAACACCATATATTTT. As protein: CASSQSLISGNTIYF.

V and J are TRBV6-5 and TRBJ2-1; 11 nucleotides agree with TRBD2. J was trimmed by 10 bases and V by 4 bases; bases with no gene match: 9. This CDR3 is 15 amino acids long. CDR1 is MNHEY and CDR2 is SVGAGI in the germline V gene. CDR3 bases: TGTGCCAGCAGTTTTGCCGGGACTAGCGGTAGGGAGCAGTTCTTC. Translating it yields CASSFAGTSGREQFF.

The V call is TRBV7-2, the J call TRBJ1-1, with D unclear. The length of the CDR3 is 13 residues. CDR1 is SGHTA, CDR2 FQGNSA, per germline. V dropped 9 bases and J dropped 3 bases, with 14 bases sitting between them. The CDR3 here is CARDGTGHTEAFF. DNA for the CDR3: TGTGCCAGAGACGGTACCGGCCACACTGAAGCTTTCTTT.

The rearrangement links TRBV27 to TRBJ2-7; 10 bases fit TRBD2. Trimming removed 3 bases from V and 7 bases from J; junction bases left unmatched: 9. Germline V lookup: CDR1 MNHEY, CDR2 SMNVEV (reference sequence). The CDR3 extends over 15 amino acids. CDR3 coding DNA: TGTGCCAGCAGTTTGTCAGCGGGAGGGCCGTGGGAGCAGTACTTC. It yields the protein CASSLSAGGPWEQYF.

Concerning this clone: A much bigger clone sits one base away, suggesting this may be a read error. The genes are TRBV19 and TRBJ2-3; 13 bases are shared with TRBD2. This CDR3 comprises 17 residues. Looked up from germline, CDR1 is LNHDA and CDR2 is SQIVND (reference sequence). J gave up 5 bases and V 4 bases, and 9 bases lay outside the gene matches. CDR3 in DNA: TGTGCCAGTAGTACACCGACTAGCGGGAGGACGGGAGATACGCAGTATTTT. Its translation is CASSTPTSGRTGDTQYF.

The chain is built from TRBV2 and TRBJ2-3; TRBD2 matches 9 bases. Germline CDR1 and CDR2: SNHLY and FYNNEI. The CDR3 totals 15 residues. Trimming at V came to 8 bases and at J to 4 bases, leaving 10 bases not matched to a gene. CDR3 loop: CASAGEAGGPDTQYF. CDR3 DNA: TGTGCCAGCGCAGGGGAAGCGGGAGGCCCAGATACGCAGTATTTT.

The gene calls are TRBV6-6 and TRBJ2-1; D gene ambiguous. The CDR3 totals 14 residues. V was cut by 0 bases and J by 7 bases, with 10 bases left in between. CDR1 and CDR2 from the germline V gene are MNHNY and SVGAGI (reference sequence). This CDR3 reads CASSYSEEINEQFF. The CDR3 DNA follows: TGTGCCAGCAGTTACTCGGAAGAAATAAATGAGCAGTTCTTC.

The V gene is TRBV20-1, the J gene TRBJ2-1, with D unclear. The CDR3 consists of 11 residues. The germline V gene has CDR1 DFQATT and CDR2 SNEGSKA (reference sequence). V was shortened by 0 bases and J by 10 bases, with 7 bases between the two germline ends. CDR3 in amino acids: CSARDAREQFF. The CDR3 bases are TGCAGTGCTAGAGATGCTAGAGAGCAGTTCTTC.

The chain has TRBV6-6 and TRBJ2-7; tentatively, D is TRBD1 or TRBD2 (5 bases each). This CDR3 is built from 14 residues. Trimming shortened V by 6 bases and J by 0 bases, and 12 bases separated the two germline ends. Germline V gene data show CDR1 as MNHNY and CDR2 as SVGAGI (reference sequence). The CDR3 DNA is TGTGCCAGCAGCCCCGCTGGGGGCTCCTACGAGCAGTACTTC. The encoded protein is CASSPAGGSYEQYF.

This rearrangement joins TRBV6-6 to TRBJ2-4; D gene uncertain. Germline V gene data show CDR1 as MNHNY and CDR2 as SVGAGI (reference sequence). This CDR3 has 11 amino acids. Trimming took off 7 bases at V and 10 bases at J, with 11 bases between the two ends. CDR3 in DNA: TGTGCCAGCACCTCCACGGAGATTCAGTACTTC. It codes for CASTSTEIQYF.

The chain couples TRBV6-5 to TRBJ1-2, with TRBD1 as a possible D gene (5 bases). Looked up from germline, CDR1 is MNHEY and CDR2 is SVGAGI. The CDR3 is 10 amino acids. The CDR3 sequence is CATREDGYTF. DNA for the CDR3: TGTGCGACCAGGGAGGATGGCTACACCTTC.

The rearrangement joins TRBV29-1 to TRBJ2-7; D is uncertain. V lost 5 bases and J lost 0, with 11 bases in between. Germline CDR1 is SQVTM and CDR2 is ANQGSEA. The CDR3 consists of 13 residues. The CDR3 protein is CSVRKLYSYEQYF. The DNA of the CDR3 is TGCAGCGTTCGTAAACTCTACTCCTACGAGCAGTACTTC.

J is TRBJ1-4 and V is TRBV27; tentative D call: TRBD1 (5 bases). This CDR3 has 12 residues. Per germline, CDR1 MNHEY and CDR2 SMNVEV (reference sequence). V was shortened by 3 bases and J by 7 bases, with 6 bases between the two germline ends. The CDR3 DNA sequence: TGTGCCAGCAGTTTTGGGGGTGAAAAACTGTTTTTT. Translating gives CASSFGGEKLFF. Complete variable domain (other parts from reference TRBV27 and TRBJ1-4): EAQVTQNPRYLITVTGKKLTVTCSQNMNHEYMSWYRQDPGLGLRQIYYSMNVEVTDKGDVPEGYKVSRKEKRNFPLILESPSPNQTSLYFCASSFGGEKLFFGSGTQLSVL.

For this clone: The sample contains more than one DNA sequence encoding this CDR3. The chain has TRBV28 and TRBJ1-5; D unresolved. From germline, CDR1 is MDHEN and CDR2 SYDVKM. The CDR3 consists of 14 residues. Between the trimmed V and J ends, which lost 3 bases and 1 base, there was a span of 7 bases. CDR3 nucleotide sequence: TGTGCCAGCAGTTTCCGATCCAGCAATCAGCCCCAGCATTTT. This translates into CASSFRSSNQPQHF.

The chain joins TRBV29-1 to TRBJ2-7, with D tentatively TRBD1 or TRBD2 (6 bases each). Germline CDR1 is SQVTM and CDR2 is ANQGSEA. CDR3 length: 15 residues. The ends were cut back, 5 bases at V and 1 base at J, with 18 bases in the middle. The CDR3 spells CSVPEGGAFSYEQYF. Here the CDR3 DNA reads TGCAGCGTTCCGGAGGGGGGCGCATTTTCCTACGAGCAGTACTTC.

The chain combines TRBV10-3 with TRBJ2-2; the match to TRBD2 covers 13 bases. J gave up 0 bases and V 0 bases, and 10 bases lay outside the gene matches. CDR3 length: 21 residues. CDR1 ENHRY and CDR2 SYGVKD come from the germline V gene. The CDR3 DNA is TGTGCCATCAGTGAGTCAGGCGGACTAGCGGGAGTAGGGACGAACACCGGGGAGCTGTTTTTT. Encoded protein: CAISESGGLAGVGTNTGELFF.

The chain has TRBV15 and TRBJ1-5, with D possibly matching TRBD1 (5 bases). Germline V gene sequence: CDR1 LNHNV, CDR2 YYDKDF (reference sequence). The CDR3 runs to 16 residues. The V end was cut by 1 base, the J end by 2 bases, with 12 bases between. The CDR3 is CATSRGFGGRNQPQHF. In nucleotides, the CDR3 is TGTGCCACCAGCAGAGGGTTCGGGGGTCGCAATCAGCCCCAGCATTTT.

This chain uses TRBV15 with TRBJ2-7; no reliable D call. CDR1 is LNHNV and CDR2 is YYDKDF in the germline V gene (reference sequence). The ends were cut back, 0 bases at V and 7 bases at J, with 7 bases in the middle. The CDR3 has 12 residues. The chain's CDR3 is CATSRDQGEQYF. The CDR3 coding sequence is TGTGCCACCAGCAGAGATCAAGGGGAGCAGTACTTC.